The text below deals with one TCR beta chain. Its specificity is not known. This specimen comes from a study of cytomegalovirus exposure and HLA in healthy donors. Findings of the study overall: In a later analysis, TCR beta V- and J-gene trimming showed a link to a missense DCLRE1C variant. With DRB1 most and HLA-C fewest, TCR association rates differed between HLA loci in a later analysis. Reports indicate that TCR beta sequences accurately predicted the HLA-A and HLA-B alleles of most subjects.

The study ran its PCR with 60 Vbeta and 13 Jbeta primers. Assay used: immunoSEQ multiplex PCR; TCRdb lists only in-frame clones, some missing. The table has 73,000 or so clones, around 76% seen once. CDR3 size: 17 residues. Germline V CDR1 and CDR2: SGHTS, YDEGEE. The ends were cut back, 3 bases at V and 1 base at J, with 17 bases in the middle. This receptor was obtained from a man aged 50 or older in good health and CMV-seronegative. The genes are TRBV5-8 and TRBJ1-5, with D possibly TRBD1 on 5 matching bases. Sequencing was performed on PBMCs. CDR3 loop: CASSSVSGGRSNQPQHF. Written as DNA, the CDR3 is TGTGCCAGCAGCTCCGTCTCCGGGGGACGAAGCAATCAGCCCCAGCATTTT. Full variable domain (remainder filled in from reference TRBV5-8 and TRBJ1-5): EAGVTQSPTHLIKTRGQQATLRCSPISGHTSVYWYQQALGLGLQFLLWYDEGEERNRGNFPPRFSGRQFPNYSSELNVNALELEDSALYLCASSSVSGGRSNQPQHFGDGTRLSIL.